This TCR beta chain was sequenced in a study of T cells after posttransplantation cyclophosphamide. Germline V gene lookup returns CDR1 PRHDT and CDR2 FYEKMQ (reference sequence). The V and J ends lost 5 bases and 3 bases respectively, with 10 bases between them. CDR3 length equals 13 residues. Busulfan-fludarabine conditioning, marrow transplant, and cyclophosphamide on days +3 and +4 were administered. The repertoire was sequenced with immunoSEQ multiplex PCR; TCRdb's copy has only in-frame clones and lacks some. This sample comprises 7,000 to 9,000 clones, none seen once only. This clone was counted at least ten times.

This TCR derives from a female patient in her 50s who received an allogeneic stem cell transplant from a related donor, was CMV-positive, and had no GVHD. Some T cells here may be from the graft donor. This chain connects TRBV13 to TRBJ1-2, with unresolved D. The material was PBMCs, obtained after allogeneic stem cell transplant with posttransplant cyclophosphamide. The CDR3 sequence: CASSPTTDYGYTF. The CDR3 DNA reads TGTGCCAGCAGCCCTACGACTGACTATGGCTACACCTTC.